The sequence of this TCR beta chain was determined in a study of OX40 agonist ivuxolimab in advanced cancers. Study as a whole: Three partial responders included one hepatocellular carcinoma patient and two cutaneous melanoma patients.

This CDR3 contains 14 residues. The V end lost 4 bases, the J end lost 4 bases, and 15 bases lay between the germline ends. The germline V gene has CDR1 SQVTM and CDR2 ANQGSEA. Some clones are missing from TCRdb's copy, which holds only in-frame ones; the method was immunoSEQ multiplex PCR. The sample holds 45,000 to 60,000 clones, approximately 87% seen once. Sample: CD4+ or CD8+ T cells sorted from blood, taken in a trial of the OX40 agonist ivuxolimab. The chain uses TRBV29-1 and TRBJ2-3, with D tentatively TRBD1 (7 bases). The origin of this receptor is an adult with an advanced solid tumor such as melanoma, head and neck, liver or kidney cancer. CDR3 bases: TGCAGCGTTGTTAGCAGGGGGGTGGCAGATACGCAGTATTTT. It is translated as CSVVSRGVADTQYF.